This T cell receptor beta chain was obtained from a study of cytomegalovirus exposure and HLA in healthy donors. Germline V gene data show CDR1 as DFQATT and CDR2 as SNEGSKA (reference sequence). The CDR3 spans 11 residues. Germline trimming cut 5 bases from V and 13 bases from J; bases unmatched to any gene: 9. Vbeta (60) and Jbeta (13) primers were used in the PCR. This table comes from immunoSEQ multiplex PCR, and its TCRdb copy is limited to in-frame clones, with some not included. The repertoire consists of about 140,000 clones, with roughly 82% occurring once and the leading ten covering 7%. The clonotype was recovered from a man aged 30-40 years in good health and CMV-seronegative. The V call is TRBV20-1, the J call TRBJ2-3, with TRBD2 identical over 7 bases. The sample taken for sequencing was PBMCs. CDR3 amino acids: CSAVPSGEEYF. Written as DNA, the CDR3 is TGCAGTGCTGTCCCCAGCGGGGAGGAGTATTTT.